The sequence of this TCR beta chain was determined in a study of early T cells in non-severe SARS-CoV-2 infection. Overall study: Bulk RNA taken from unsorted whole blood was sequenced, leaving chains unpaired.

The CDR3 totals 15 residues. Trimming took 3 bases from V and 3 from J, leaving 12 bases between them. Looked up from germline, CDR1 is SGHDN and CDR2 is FVKESK. A single record per CDR3 protein comes from TCRdb applying MiXCR to the 5' RACE reads. This table holds around 30,000 distinct CDR3 sequences, over 8.5% found once. This clonotype was seen ten or more times. Sequencing input: whole blood. The chain combines TRBV14 with TRBJ2-1; D might be TRBD1 (6 bases). The sequence derives from an adult who was a healthcare worker with PCR-confirmed SARS-CoV-2 infection or an uninfected control (not recorded which). CDR3: CASSHRQDFYNEQFF. As DNA, the CDR3 is TGTGCCAGCAGCCATAGACAGGATTTCTACAATGAGCAGTTCTTC.